Here is one T cell receptor beta chain with its context. The data are from a study of cytomegalovirus exposure and HLA in healthy donors. In the PCR, 60 Vbeta and 13 Jbeta primers were used. TCRdb's table, derived via immunoSEQ multiplex PCR, lists solely in-frame clones and lacks some. The sample lists about 75,000 clones, around 84% occurring once. Source material: PBMCs. The receptor comes from a man in his 70s in good health and CMV-seropositive.

The DNA of the CDR3 is TGTGCCAGCAGCCAAGGCCAGGAGGAGTGGGAGACCCAGTACTTC. Its translation: CASSQGQEEWETQYF. The chain combines TRBV14 with TRBJ2-5; weak D call: TRBD2 (5 bases). Trimming cost V 1 base and J 5 bases, with 14 bases left between them. CDR1 is SGHDN and CDR2 is FVKESK in the germline V gene. CDR3 length equals 15 residues.